In this sample, the clone carrying this T cell receptor beta chain turned up once. As originally analysed: Estimates of nucleated cell counts were drawn from the amplification of reference gene primers. Generated by immunoSEQ multiplex PCR, the TCRdb table keeps only in-frame clones and is missing some. For V, J and clone size, that table is used; D and trimming come from the DNA. The sample lists 150,000 to 200,000 clones, 70% to 85% occurring once. The sample comes from a study of blood T cell repertoires in COVID-19. About the research overall: From the United States, Italy and Spain came samples of acute and convalescent COVID-19. PBMCs, B-cell-depleted T cells, or T cells were the source of the cDNA or gDNA that made up the material.

The sequenced sample was peripheral blood. The clonotype comes from a woman older than 75 with acute or convalescent COVID-19.

The CDR3 spells CASSVDVSGKRSTGELFF. Written as DNA, the CDR3 is TGTGCCAGCAGCGTAGATGTTAGCGGGAAAAGGAGCACCGGGGAGCTGTTTTTT. This chain links TRBV9 with TRBJ2-2; 8 bases are a match to TRBD2. CDR3 length: 18 residues. V lost 0 bases and J lost 4; bases outside the gene matches: 11. The germline V gene encodes CDR1 SGDLS and CDR2 YYNGEE. The full variable domain, in which reference TRBV9 and TRBJ2-2 provide the parts outside the CDR3, is DSGVTQTPKHLITATGQRVTLRCSPRSGDLSVYWYQQSLDQGLQFLIQYYNGEERAKGNILERFSAQQFPDLHSELNLSSLELGDSALYFCASSVDVSGKRSTGELFFGEGSRLTVL.